These 27 T cell receptor beta chains were all obtained from the same sample, sequenced in a study of neurological immune-mediated disorders. TCRdb re-called the 5' RACE reads with MiXCR, one entry per CDR3 protein. There are around 69,000 distinct CDR3 sequences in the sample; about 10% occur only once, and more than 9% lies in the top ten. Time point: longitudinal time-point 1 (baseline). The sample taken for sequencing was PBMCs. These receptors came from a man aged 25-45 years in good health.

This clonotype was counted at least ten times. In DNA form, the CDR3 reads TGCAGTGCAACCCCGGCATGGCCAGGGTCCTCCTACGAGCAGTACTTC. It is translated as CSATPAWPGSSYEQYF. The V gene is TRBV20-1, the J gene TRBJ2-7; possibly TRBD1 for D (5 bases). V lost 6 bases and J 0 bases, leaving 21 bases between the germline ends. The CDR3 has 16 residues. The germline V gene has CDR1 DFQATT and CDR2 SNEGSKA (reference sequence).

At least ten counts were recorded for this clonotype. V usage is TRBV28 and J usage is TRBJ2-7; D gene uncertain. Per the germline V gene, CDR1 is MDHEN and CDR2 is SYDVKM. The V end lost 4 bases, the J end lost 5 bases, and 12 bases lay between the germline ends. The length of the CDR3 is 13 residues. The CDR3 DNA follows: TGTGCCAGCAGTTCTGCGGCTTGGGACGAGCAGTACTTC. Residues: CASSSAAWDEQYF. Full variable domain (remainder filled in from reference TRBV28 and TRBJ2-7): DVKVTQSSRYLVKRTGEKVFLECVQDMDHENMFWYRQDPGLGLRLIYFSYDVKMKEKGDIPEGYSVSREKKERFSLILESASTNQTSMYLCASSSAAWDEQYFGPGTRLTVT.

Notes on this clonotype: A much larger clone is a single base away; this may be a read error. J is TRBJ2-5 and V is TRBV20-1; TRBD2 might be the D (5 bases). Germline CDR1 and CDR2: DFQATT and SNEGSKA (reference sequence). CDR3 length: 14 amino acids. V shed 0 bases and J shed 5 bases, with 13 bases lying between them. The CDR3 sequence is CSARDLTWEETQYF. The CDR3 nucleotides read TGCAGTGCTAGAGATTTGACATGGGAGGAGACCCAGTACTTC.

The gene calls are TRBV7-2 and TRBJ2-7; D is undetermined. Germline CDR1 is SGHTA and CDR2 is FQGNSA. V lost 4 bases and J lost 6, with 13 bases in between. CDR3 size: 13 residues. The CDR3 coding sequence is TGTGCCAGCAGCTCAACGGTCTTCCTCGAGCAGTACTTC. Encoded protein: CASSSTVFLEQYF.

This clonotype was seen many times. The chain recombines TRBV7-2 with TRBJ2-1; D is undetermined. Trimming removed 5 bases at V and 2 bases at J, with 10 bases between. The germline V gene encodes CDR1 SGHTA and CDR2 FQGNSA. This CDR3 has 14 residues. CDR3 in amino acids: CASSPLRTYNEQFF. CDR3 coding DNA: TGTGCCAGCAGCCCCCTGAGGACCTACAATGAGCAGTTCTTC. The full variable domain, rest sourced from reference TRBV7-2 and TRBJ2-1, is GAGVSQSPSNKVTEKGKDVELRCDPISGHTALYWYRQSLGQGLEFLIYFQGNSAPDKSGLPSDRFSAERTGGSVSTLTIQRTQQEDSAVYLCASSPLRTYNEQFFGPGTRLTVL.

This clonotype has only a few counts. The chain has TRBV12-3 or TRBV12-4 and TRBJ2-3; unclear D gene. Trimming left V 7 bases short and J 6 bases short, with 8 bases between. This CDR3 region has 11 residues. CDR3 region: CASMRRDTQYF. CDR3 in DNA: TGTGCCAGCATGAGACGCGATACGCAGTATTTT.

Many counts were recorded for this clonotype. The V call is TRBV5-1, the J call TRBJ2-7; D possibly corresponds to TRBD1 (5 bases). The CDR3 loop spans 14 amino acids. Per the germline V gene, CDR1 is SGHRS and CDR2 is YFSETQ. V lost 4 bases and J 0 bases, leaving 11 bases between the germline ends. The CDR3 is CASSNTGASYEQYF. In DNA, the CDR3 is TGCGCCAGCAGCAATACAGGTGCCTCCTACGAGCAGTACTTC.

This clonotype appeared many times. The chain has TRBV25-1 and TRBJ1-1; tentative D call: TRBD1 (5 bases). V was cut by 5 bases and J by 7 bases, with 14 bases left in between. The CDR3 extends over 13 amino acids. The germline CDR1 and CDR2 sequences are MGHDK and SYGVNS. CDR3 nucleotide sequence: TGTGCCAGCAGTCGGGGTGGGGCGCTTGAAGCTTTCTTT. Its translation is CASSRGGALEAFF. The entire variable domain, with the rest obtained from reference TRBV25-1 and TRBJ1-1, is as follows: EADIYQTPRYLVIGTGKKITLECSQTMGHDKMYWYQQDPGMELHLIHYSYGVNSTEKGDLSSESTVSRIRTEHFPLTLESARPSHTSQYLCASSRGGALEAFFGQGTRLTVV.

This clonotype was detected many times. The chain recombines TRBV6-1 with TRBJ2-2; D may be TRBD2 (5 bases). This CDR3 spans 17 amino acids. Germline CDR1 MNHNS, CDR2 SASEGT. Trimming cost V 2 bases and J 2 bases, with 15 bases left between them. DNA of the CDR3: TGTGCCAGCAGTGAACTACTTTCCGGGATAAACACCGGGGAGCTGTTTTTT. It specifies CASSELLSGINTGELFF.

Many counts were recorded for this clonotype. The chain has TRBV7-2 and TRBJ2-7, with 7 bases aligning to TRBD2. Looked up from germline, CDR1 is SGHTA and CDR2 is FQGNSA. The CDR3 spans 13 residues. After removal of 4 bases from V and 3 bases from J, the junction contained 3 bases not matched to a gene. The CDR3 here is CASSSGGGYEQYF. The CDR3 DNA reads TGTGCCAGCAGCTCGGGCGGGGGCTACGAGCAGTACTTC. Full variable domain (outside the CDR3, taken from reference TRBV7-2 and TRBJ2-7): GAGVSQSPSNKVTEKGKDVELRCDPISGHTALYWYRQSLGQGLEFLIYFQGNSAPDKSGLPSDRFSAERTGGSVSTLTIQRTQQEDSAVYLCASSSGGGYEQYFGPGTRLTVT.

With respect to this clonotype: This may stem from a read error, because a much larger clone lies one nucleotide away. The genes are TRBV6-6 and TRBJ1-5, with D unresolved. This CDR3 comprises 13 residues. Germline CDR1 reads MNHNY; CDR2 reads SVGAGI (reference sequence). CDR3 sequence reads: CASSYLGGGPKHF. For the CDR3, the DNA is TGTGCCAGCAGTTATTTGGGAGGAGGGCCCAAGCATTTT.

In this sample, this clonotype turned up many times. The rearrangement uses TRBV5-1 and TRBJ2-7; D perhaps matches TRBD1 (5 bases). V gave up 4 bases and J gave up 1 base, with 15 bases separating them. Germline values: CDR1 SGHRS, CDR2 YFSETQ. The CDR3 is 15 residues long. In DNA form, the CDR3 reads TGCGCCAGCAGCAAATCAGGGATGGGTTCCTACGAGCAGTACTTC. This translates into CASSKSGMGSYEQYF.

In its sample, this clonotype was seen many times. This chain joins TRBV3-1 and TRBJ2-6; weak D call: TRBD1 (5 bases). The CDR3 runs to 13 residues. Trimming took off 8 bases at V and 2 bases at J, with 7 bases between the two ends. Looked up from germline, CDR1 is LGHDT and CDR2 is YNNKEL (reference sequence). CDR3 sequence: CASQGAGANVLTF. CDR3 bases: TGTGCCAGCCAGGGCGCTGGGGCCAACGTCCTGACTTTC.

This clonotype is termed medium-sized. The CDR3 loop is CASSLVDPGWRIMNTEAFF. The DNA for the CDR3 is TGTGCCAGCAGCTTAGTCGATCCGGGATGGAGAATCATGAACACTGAAGCTTTCTTT. This chain links TRBV7-9 with TRBJ1-1; no firm D call. This CDR3 is built from 19 residues. Trimming took 1 base from V and 0 from J, leaving 21 bases between them. Per germline, CDR1 SEHNR and CDR2 FQNEAQ (reference sequence).

In its sample, this clonotype was seen many times. The rearrangement uses TRBV7-8 and TRBJ2-5, with D possibly being TRBD1 or TRBD2 (6 bases each). The V gene's germline CDR1 is SGHVS and CDR2 FQNEAQ. V dropped 5 bases and J dropped 5 bases, with 15 bases sitting between them. The CDR3 totals 14 residues. The CDR3 loop reads CASSVSRGPETQYF. The DNA for the CDR3 is TGTGCCAGCAGCGTATCCCGGGGGCCGGAGACCCAGTACTTC.

Ten or more counts support this clonotype. The J gene is TRBJ2-3, the V gene TRBV24-1, with 7 positions matching TRBD1. V lost 4 bases to trimming and J lost 2 bases; unmatched junction nucleotides: 5. CDR1 is KGHDR and CDR2 is SFDVKD in the germline V gene. The CDR3 runs to 15 residues. Written as DNA, the CDR3 is TGTGCCACCAGTGAGCCGGGACAGTACACAGATACGCAGTATTTT. Translated, it gives CATSEPGQYTDTQYF.

This clonotype was seen at least ten times. This chain connects TRBV20-1 to TRBJ2-2; 9 bases fit TRBD2. With V trimmed by 3 bases and J by 1 base, 6 bases remained unmatched. Germline CDR1 and CDR2: DFQATT and SNEGSKA (reference sequence). The CDR3 runs 16 residues. The CDR3 region has the DNA TGCAGTGCTAGGGGGCTAGCGGGAATGAACACCGGGGAGCTGTTTTTT. It yields the protein CSARGLAGMNTGELFF.

This clonotype was seen only once. The chain employs TRBV18 and TRBJ1-1, with 8 bases fitting TRBD1. This CDR3 is built from 16 residues. V lost 2 bases to trimming and J lost 1 base; unmatched junction nucleotides: 6. Germline V gene lookup returns CDR1 KGHSH and CDR2 LQKENI. The CDR3 is CASSPRPGTGNTEAFF. CDR3 bases: TGTGCCAGCTCACCAAGACCCGGGACAGGGAACACTGAAGCTTTCTTT.

This clonotype was found many times. This chain links TRBV4-1 with TRBJ2-1; 8 bases are a match to TRBD2. Trimming cost V 4 bases and J 16 bases; bases outside gene matches: 12. Germline CDR1 reads MGHRA; CDR2 reads YSYEKL. The CDR3 totals 13 residues. The CDR3 nucleotides read TGCGCCAGCAGCCCCATAGCGGGAACGGACCAATTCTTC. Encoded protein: CASSPIAGTDQFF.

This clonotype occurred many times. The chain carries TRBV27 and TRBJ2-7, with 7 bases that match TRBD1. The germline V gene has CDR1 MNHEY and CDR2 SMNVEV (reference sequence). The CDR3 covers 14 residues. The V gene end was trimmed by 5 bases and the J gene end by 2 bases; junction bases not matched to a gene: 6. This chain's CDR3 is CASSPTGRPYEQYF. DNA of the CDR3: TGTGCCAGCAGTCCGACAGGGCGGCCCTACGAGCAGTACTTC.

This clonotype was detected many times. The rearrangement links TRBV7-8 to TRBJ1-4; D is ambiguous. Trimming removed 4 bases from V and 5 bases from J, with 14 bases in between. Germline V gene sequence: CDR1 SGHVS, CDR2 FQNEAQ. The CDR3 has 15 residues. CDR3 region: CASSSREGPNEKLFF. The DNA of the CDR3 is TGTGCCAGCAGCTCAAGGGAGGGCCCCAATGAAAAACTGTTTTTT.

This clonotype was recorded at least ten times. The genes are TRBV9 and TRBJ2-5, with 9 positions matching TRBD1. V trimming: 5 bases; J trimming: 5 bases; junction bases outside the gene matches: 7. The CDR3 extends over 14 amino acids. Germline loops: CDR1 SGDLS, CDR2 YYNGEE. CDR3 sequence (DNA): TGTGCCAGCAGTCCCACAGGGGGCGTTGAGACCCAGTACTTC. This translates into CASSPTGGVETQYF.

This clonotype occurred many times. This chain connects TRBV5-6 to TRBJ2-5; D is unclear. Trimming took 1 base from V and 6 from J, leaving 7 bases between them. Germline CDR1 is SGHDT and CDR2 is YYEEEE. The CDR3 runs 12 residues. Here the CDR3 DNA reads TGTGCCAGCAGCTTGAACGAACAGACCCAGTACTTC. Protein product: CASSLNEQTQYF.

Many counts were recorded for this clonotype. This sequence joins TRBV24-1 and TRBJ2-2; D ambiguous. CDR3 size: 17 residues. The germline V gene has CDR1 KGHDR and CDR2 SFDVKD. V gave up 3 bases and J gave up 1 base, with 14 bases separating them. The CDR3 nucleotides read TGTGCCACCAGTGATATAACCGCTCAACTGAACACCGGGGAGCTGTTTTTT. Protein product: CATSDITAQLNTGELFF.

This clonotype has just a few counts. This chain links TRBV21-1 with TRBJ2-3; the table's D call, TRBD2, has no DNA check behind it. TRBV21-1 is a pseudogene locus. This CDR3 is 17 amino acids long. CDR3: CASSAGLAGENTDTQYF. The CDR3 bases are TGTGCCAGCAGCGCAGGACTAGCGGGGGAAAACACAGATACGCAGTATTTT.

This clonotype was seen only a few times. This CDR3 reads CASSLALGNSPLHF. The CDR3 DNA follows: TGTGCCAGCAGCTTAGCGCTGGGGAATTCACCCCTCCACTTT. The genes are TRBV7-9 and TRBJ1-6; the D is unclear. Germline V gene sequence: CDR1 SEHNR, CDR2 FQNEAQ (reference sequence). CDR3 size: 14 residues. V lost 0 bases to trimming and J lost 7 bases, with 7 bases between them.

There are many counts of this clonotype. The chain is built from TRBV5-1 and TRBJ2-1; no clear D gene. From germline, CDR1 is SGHRS and CDR2 YFSETQ. The CDR3 covers 12 residues. Trimming took 2 bases from V and 2 from J, leaving 2 bases between them. This CDR3 reads CASSFTYNEQFF. CDR3 DNA: TGCGCCAGCAGCTTCACCTACAATGAGCAGTTCTTC.